The next 7 T cell receptor beta chains were all read from a single sample in a study of cytomegalovirus exposure and HLA in healthy donors. The table came from immunoSEQ multiplex PCR; TCRdb's copy has only in-frame clones and leaves some out. Of roughly 240,000 clones listed, around nine tenths are singletons. The sequencing input was PBMCs. The receptors stem from a man aged 18 to 29 in good health and CMV-seronegative.

V gene TRBV9 combines with J gene TRBJ2-1, with TRBD2 identical over 12 bases. The germline V gene encodes CDR1 SGDLS and CDR2 YYNGEE. This CDR3 comprises 17 residues. Losses at the gene ends were 1 base for V and 6 bases for J; bases not matched to a gene: 8. This chain's CDR3 is CASSVWASGREGNEQFF. The CDR3 region has the DNA TGTGCCAGCAGCGTATGGGCTAGCGGGAGGGAGGGCAATGAGCAGTTCTTC.

This chain connects TRBV5-8 to TRBJ1-1, with D possibly being TRBD1 (5 bases). This CDR3 has 17 amino acids. Per germline, CDR1 SGHTS and CDR2 YDEGEE. Trimming took off 3 bases at V and 3 bases at J, with 21 bases between the two ends. Here the CDR3 reads CASSSYNHGGMDTEAFF. CDR3 bases: TGTGCCAGCAGCTCATACAACCACGGGGGGATGGACACTGAAGCTTTCTTT.

Here the CDR3 reads CASSYGGWKGQVYF. The CDR3, as DNA: TGTGCCAGCAGTTACGGGGGTTGGAAGGGACAGGTCTACTTC. J is TRBJ2-7 and V is TRBV6-5, with TRBD1 matching 8 bases. CDR1 and CDR2 (germline): MNHEY, SVGAGI. The CDR3 is 14 amino acids. Trimming cost V 2 bases and J 13 bases; bases outside gene matches: 13.

The count of this clone is one. V is TRBV7-2 and J is TRBJ2-1, with 9 positions matching TRBD2. This CDR3 comprises 15 residues. Germline values: CDR1 SGHTA, CDR2 FQGNSA. Trimming at V came to 3 bases and at J to 8 bases, leaving 8 bases not matched to a gene. CDR3 residues: CASSLGGGRGYEQFF. In DNA, the CDR3 is TGTGCCAGCAGCTTGGGGGGCGGGAGGGGCTATGAGCAGTTCTTC.

This sequence joins TRBV5-1 and TRBJ1-6; D perhaps matches TRBD1 (6 bases). V was shortened by 4 bases and J by 7 bases, with 36 bases between the two germline ends. The length of the CDR3 is 22 residues. In germline, CDR1 is SGHRS, CDR2 YFSETQ. In nucleotides, the CDR3 is TGCGCCAGCAGCCAACAACCGACCTGGGACAAGGGGACCCTCCATGTCAATTCACCCCTCCACTTT. Amino acids: CASSQQPTWDKGTLHVNSPLHF. The entire variable domain, with the rest obtained from reference TRBV5-1 and TRBJ1-6, is as follows: KAGVTQTPRYLIKTRGQQVTLSCSPISGHRSVSWYQQTPGQGLQFLFEYFSETQRNKGNFPGRFSGRQFSNSRSEMNVSTLELGDSALYLCASSQQPTWDKGTLHVNSPLHFGNGTRLTVT.

The chain links TRBV5-1 to TRBJ2-7, with no clear D. The V gene lost 0 bases and the J gene lost 0 bases, with 13 bases spanning the gap. The CDR3 runs 16 residues. The germline gives CDR1 SGHRS, CDR2 YFSETQ. CDR3 loop: CASSLAPGSSSYEQYF. The CDR3 DNA is TGCGCCAGCAGCTTGGCCCCAGGATCCTCCTCCTACGAGCAGTACTTC.

The CDR3 DNA sequence: TGTGCCAGCAGCCCCCAGGGGTCCACCGGGGAGCTGTTTTTT. This translates into CASSPQGSTGELFF. The V gene is TRBV27, the J gene TRBJ2-2; D is possibly TRBD1 (6 bases). The CDR3 length is 14 residues. The germline V gene encodes CDR1 MNHEY and CDR2 SMNVEV (reference sequence). V was shortened by 6 bases and J by 4 bases, with 12 bases between the two germline ends.